What follows describes a single T cell receptor beta chain. Its antigen remains unknown. Data came from immunoSEQ multiplex PCR; TCRdb stores just in-frame clones and leaves some out. The table includes under 400,000 clones, 86% detected once. V shed 5 bases, J shed 5 bases, and the junction held 12 bases outside the gene matches. CDR3 length: 17 amino acids. The V gene's germline CDR1 is SEHNR and CDR2 FQNEAQ (reference sequence). The data stem from a study of cytomegalovirus exposure and HLA in healthy donors. Across the whole study: A subsequent analysis stated that the roughly 120 validation repertoires were run on the same platform as the roughly 670 first-cohort repertoires.

General study findings and limits: TCR beta chains numbering some 150 were designated cytomegalovirus-associated. Among the CMV-associated chains, a few were confirmed in vitro as specific for CMV antigens.

The specimen sequenced was PBMCs. This sequence joins TRBV7-9 and TRBJ1-6; TRBD1 matches at 7 bases. The sequence came from a woman in her late teens or twenties in good health and CMV-seronegative. This CDR3 is CASSGNPPGQNNSPLHF. DNA of the CDR3: TGTGCCAGCAGCGGCAACCCGCCGGGACAGAATAATTCACCCCTCCACTTT. The complete variable domain, with remaining parts taken from reference TRBV7-9 and TRBJ1-6, reads DTGVSQNPRHKITKRGQNVTFRCDPISEHNRLYWYRQTLGQGPEFLTYFQNEAQLEKSRLLSDRFSAERPKGSFSTLEIQRTEQGDSAMYLCASSGNPPGQNNSPLHFGNGTRLTVT.